This T cell receptor (beta chain) appears in the sequencing data of a study of blood T cell repertoires in COVID-19. In the study overall: Specimens from acute and convalescent COVID-19 originated in the United States, Italy and Spain.

Repertoires were generated with immunoSEQ multiplex PCR, while TCRdb's copy carries only in-frame clones and drops some. The table records roughly 150,000 clones, 70% to 90% of them present only once. Trimming left V 6 bases short and J 4 bases short, with 12 bases between. CDR1 and CDR2 from the germline V gene are MNHNS and SASEGT. The CDR3 is 13 residues long. The source material was peripheral blood. This sequence originates from a woman in her seventies with acute or convalescent COVID-19. This sequence joins TRBV6-1 and TRBJ1-2; no firm D call. CDR3 nucleotides: TGTGCCAGCAGCCTTGACACCTTCTATGGCTACACCTTC. Protein product: CASSLDTFYGYTF.